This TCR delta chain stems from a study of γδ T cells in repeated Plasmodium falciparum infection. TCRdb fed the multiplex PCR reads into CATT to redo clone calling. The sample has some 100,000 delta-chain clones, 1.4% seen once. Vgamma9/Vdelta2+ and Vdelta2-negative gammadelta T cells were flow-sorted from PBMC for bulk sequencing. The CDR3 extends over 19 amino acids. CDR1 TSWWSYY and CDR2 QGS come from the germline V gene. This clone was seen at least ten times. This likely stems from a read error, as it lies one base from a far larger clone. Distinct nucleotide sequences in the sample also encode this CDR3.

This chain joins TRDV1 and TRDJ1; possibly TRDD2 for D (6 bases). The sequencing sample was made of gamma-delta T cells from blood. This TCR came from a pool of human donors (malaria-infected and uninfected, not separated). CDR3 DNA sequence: TGTGCTCTTGGGGAACTTGTACTTCCTCCCGGATGGAACACTGATAAACTCATCTTT. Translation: CALGELVLPPGWNTDKLIF.